This TCR beta chain was captured by sequencing in a study of T-cell memory formation after mild COVID-19. Overall study findings and caveats: Largely, contracting CD4+ clones fell within CM and EM, and contracting CD8+ clones within EMRA. A second wave expanding day 15 to 37 was CD4+-biased; contracting clones were balanced.

This clonotype was recorded many times. Its antigen is as yet unknown. TCRdb used MiXCR to reprocess the 5' RACE reads, holding one entry per CDR3 protein. The sample shows under 200,000 distinct CDR3 sequences, less than 40% of them seen only once. Germline V gene data show CDR1 as SGHVS and CDR2 as FNYEAQ. Deletions cut 0 bases from V and 5 bases from J, with 13 bases between. This CDR3 spans 15 amino acids. The TCR sequence derives from an adult woman who had mild COVID-19 (a few samples of this study predate the infection). Cell type and time point are not known. This chain uses TRBV7-6 with TRBJ2-5, with D hard to call. The sample was PBMCs or a T cell subset sorted from them (not recorded which). CDR3 amino acids: CASSLAFSVRETQYF. The CDR3 DNA follows: TGTGCCAGCAGCTTAGCCTTCAGCGTTCGGGAGACCCAGTACTTC.